The source of this TCR beta chain is a study of cytomegalovirus exposure and HLA in healthy donors. Overall study context: Out of 398 genotyped donors, about 81% belonged to the Caucasian-associated ancestry cluster.

Notes on the study in general: The classifier, whose performance was assessed in both the original and validation cohorts, reportedly diagnosed cytomegalovirus status with high specificity and sensitivity.

Both 60 Vbeta primers and 13 Jbeta primers went into the PCR. Study processing details: About 10 million shared chains were among the 60 million to 80 million unique TCR beta chains that a later analysis counted. TCRdb keeps only in-frame clones here, not all; method: immunoSEQ multiplex PCR. Clone size and V and J calls were adopted from that table, with D and trimming inferred from the DNA. This sample yields 30,000 to 40,000 clones, of which almost 70% are seen a single time; less than 8.5% belongs to the top ten. From germline, CDR1 is SGHNT and CDR2 YYREEE (reference sequence). The CDR3 contains 12 residues. Comment on this clone: Its antigen remains unidentified. At one boundary the junction diverges from the germline segment, which might be a read error.

The TCR comes from a man under 40 in good health and CMV-seronegative. This chain connects TRBV5-4 to TRBJ1-1; weak D call: TRBD1 (6 bases). Material for sequencing was PBMCs. As DNA, the CDR3 is TGTGCCAGCAGCTTACCACAGGGTAAGGAGAATTTT. Translating gives CASSLPQGKENF.